This TCR beta chain was documented in a study of CD8 T cells in ankylosing spondylitis. General study results and limits: Clones linked to disease, bearing a CD8+ phenotype, were relatively rare in peripheral blood. Seemingly distinctive of ankylosing spondylitis blood was a TCR beta motif formed by eight highly homologous variants.

About this clonotype itself: Its antigen is not known.

TCRdb fed the 5' RACE reads into MiXCR, producing one record per CDR3 protein. The sample holds 200,000 to 250,000 distinct CDR3 sequences, over 7% seen once. The ends lost 10 bases at V and 4 bases at J; junction bases unmatched: 4. Germline values: CDR1 SNHLY, CDR2 FYNNEI. This CDR3 is 13 amino acids long. The receptor comes from a female donor with ankylosing spondylitis or in good health (not recorded which). V is TRBV2 and J is TRBJ2-7, with TRBD2 matching 13 bases. The source material was blood, either unsorted or a sorted T cell fraction (not recorded which). CDR3 sequence (DNA): TGTGCCACCTTACTAGCGGGAGGGTACGAGCAGTACTTC. This translates into CATLLAGGYEQYF.